The following is a TCR beta chain sequence with its context. This entry comes from a study of blood T cell repertoires in COVID-19. Looked up from germline, CDR1 is MNHEY and CDR2 is SVGEGT. V dropped 0 bases and J dropped 5 bases, with 10 bases sitting between them. CDR3 length equals 14 residues. Here immunoSEQ multiplex PCR was the method, and the copy in TCRdb shows in-frame clones only, minus some. The data contain fewer than 150,000 clones, less than 85% of them singletons. This sequence joins TRBV6-2 or TRBV6-3 and TRBJ2-5; perhaps TRBD1 as D (6 bases). The sample comprised peripheral blood. The sequence derives from a woman older than 75 in a cohort sampled during active or convalescent COVID-19. CDR3 nucleotide sequence: TGTGCCAGCAGTTACTCACAGGGTTTGGAGACCCAGTACTTC. This codes for CASSYSQGLETQYF.